These 20 T cell receptor beta chains share one sample of origin, sequenced in a study of T cells expressing NK-cell markers. TCRdb derives one entry per CDR3 protein from the 5' RACE reads, leaving out DNA. The sample totals 200,000 to 300,000 distinct CDR3 sequences. The sequencing sample was made of blood T cells: a sorted CD56 or NKG2C T cell subset, CD4+ or CD8+ T cells, or bulk PBMC T cells (not recorded which). Source of these receptors: a woman aged 18 to 75 in good health.

This sequence joins TRBV7-6 and TRBJ2-2; TCRdb indicates TRBD2, and absent DNA this call remains unverified. Germline V CDR1 and CDR2: SGHVS, FNYEAQ. The CDR3 is 15 residues long. CDR3 sequence: CASSFMGPLPGELFF.

The CDR3 sequence: CASSVLGAGYNEQFF. The genes are TRBV5-1 and TRBJ2-1; TCRdb names TRBD1, which stays unverified in the absence of DNA. Germline V lookup: CDR1 SGHRS, CDR2 YFSETQ. The CDR3 is 15 residues long.

The J gene is TRBJ2-7, the V gene TRBV20-1; TCRdb indicates TRBD2, and absent DNA this call remains unverified. The germline V gene encodes CDR1 DFQATT and CDR2 SNEGSKA (reference sequence). There are 13 residues in the CDR3. This chain's CDR3 is CSVASGQSYEQYF.

V and J are TRBV4-1 and TRBJ2-1; checking the TCRdb D call of TRBD1 is not possible without DNA. The V gene's germline CDR1 is MGHRA and CDR2 YSYEKL. There are 17 residues in the CDR3. CDR3 amino acids: CASSQLQQGSSYNEQFF.

The chain links TRBV4-2 to TRBJ2-7. The germline V gene encodes CDR1 LGHNA and CDR2 YNFKEQ. The CDR3 runs to 17 residues. The chain's CDR3 is CASSHPIPTGRAYEQYF.

The chain is built from TRBV7-9 and TRBJ2-3; as DNA is missing, the TRBD2 call by TCRdb cannot be tested. Germline V gene sequence: CDR1 SEHNR, CDR2 FQNEAQ (reference sequence). The CDR3 totals 15 residues. CDR3 sequence reads: CASSWGLARLDTQYF.

The chain has TRBV5-4 and TRBJ2-3. Germline V CDR1 and CDR2: SGHNT, YYREEE (reference sequence). The CDR3 is made up of 14 amino acids. The CDR3 here is CASSALPRTDTQYF.

V and J are TRBV6-2 or TRBV6-3 and TRBJ2-2; TCRdb returns TRBD2, unconfirmable since there is no DNA. Germline CDR1 is MNHEY and CDR2 is SVGEGT. CDR3 length: 12 residues. The CDR3 protein is CASSPSGWELFF.

This rearrangement joins TRBV29-1 to TRBJ2-3. Germline-derived CDR1 and CDR2 are SQVTM and ANQGSEA. The CDR3 has 13 residues. CDR3 sequence reads: CSVVLVSSDTQYF.

The rearrangement uses TRBV20-1 and TRBJ2-3; TCRdb designates TRBD2, a call that cannot be tested without DNA. CDR1 and CDR2 (germline): DFQATT, SNEGSKA (reference sequence). The CDR3 totals 14 residues. The CDR3 sequence is CSARLAGYTDTQYF.

This chain uses TRBV7-9 with TRBJ1-2; TCRdb picks TRBD1, but there is no DNA to check that call. Germline V gene sequence: CDR1 SEHNR, CDR2 FQNEAQ (reference sequence). The CDR3 contains 14 residues. CDR3 protein: CASKIGVADGGYTF.

The V gene is TRBV5-1, the J gene TRBJ1-6. This CDR3 is built from 16 residues. Germline assignment: CDR1 SGHRS and CDR2 YFSETQ. CDR3: CASSLESNSYNSPLHF.

The chain couples TRBV7-8 to TRBJ2-2; TCRdb gives TRBD1 as the D gene, but with no DNA this cannot be confirmed. Germline V CDR1 and CDR2: SGHVS, FQNEAQ. The CDR3 is 17 amino acids. The CDR3 loop reads CASSSTAYGMNPGELFF.

The V gene is TRBV20-1, the J gene TRBJ2-6. The CDR3 covers 13 residues. Germline values: CDR1 DFQATT, CDR2 SNEGSKA (reference sequence). CDR3 sequence: CSATGTGANVLTF.

The chain employs TRBV20-1 and TRBJ2-3. Germline V CDR1 and CDR2: DFQATT, SNEGSKA (reference sequence). The CDR3 consists of 15 residues. This CDR3 reads CSARDPKLPTDTQYF.

The chain employs TRBV19 and TRBJ1-5; TCRdb gives TRBD1 as the D gene, but with no DNA this cannot be confirmed. The CDR3 has 14 amino acids. Germline V gives CDR1 LNHDA, CDR2 SQIVND (reference sequence). CDR3 amino acids: CASKEGQGHQPQHF.

This chain connects TRBV11-2 to TRBJ2-5; TCRdb's assignment of TRBD1 cannot be checked, as there is no DNA. This CDR3 region has 14 residues. CDR1 is SGHAT and CDR2 is FQNNGV in the germline V gene. The CDR3 is CASSLQPRVETQYF.

The gene calls are TRBV7-9 and TRBJ1-3; with no DNA, the TCRdb D assignment of TRBD1 cannot be verified. The germline CDR1 and CDR2 sequences are SEHNR and FQNEAQ (reference sequence). This CDR3 has 14 amino acids. The CDR3: CASDGTGRGNTIYF.

The chain carries TRBV7-2 and TRBJ1-2; checking the TCRdb D call of TRBD1 is not possible without DNA. Germline CDR1 SGHTA, CDR2 FQGNSA. This CDR3 is built from 16 residues. The CDR3 protein is CASRISGTGVGYGYTF.

The chain recombines TRBV6-5 with TRBJ2-3. This CDR3 comprises 15 residues. The germline gives CDR1 MNHEY, CDR2 SVGAGI. CDR3 amino acids: CASSYPAAYTDTQYF.